This T cell receptor beta chain was identified during a study of blood T cells in healthy people across ages. Then a second PCR, running roughly 6 to 12 cycles, was carried out with a sample-barcoded 5' primer and a J-beta primer mix. TCRdb ran MiXCR on the 5' RACE reads and lists one entry per CDR3 protein. The table shows 1.5 million to 2 million distinct CDR3 sequences, with about 28% occurring only once. Per germline, CDR1 SGHRS and CDR2 YFSETQ. There are 13 residues in the CDR3. This clonotype has a single count. One end of the junction is discordant with germline, which a read error may explain.

The sample consisted of blood. The source of this sequence is a woman in her thirties in good health. V gene TRBV5-1 combines with J gene TRBJ2-3; perhaps TRBD1 as D (6 bases). CDR3 protein: CASRTGNTDTLYF. The DNA for the CDR3 is TGCGCCAGCAGGACAGGAAACACAGATACGCTGTATTTT.